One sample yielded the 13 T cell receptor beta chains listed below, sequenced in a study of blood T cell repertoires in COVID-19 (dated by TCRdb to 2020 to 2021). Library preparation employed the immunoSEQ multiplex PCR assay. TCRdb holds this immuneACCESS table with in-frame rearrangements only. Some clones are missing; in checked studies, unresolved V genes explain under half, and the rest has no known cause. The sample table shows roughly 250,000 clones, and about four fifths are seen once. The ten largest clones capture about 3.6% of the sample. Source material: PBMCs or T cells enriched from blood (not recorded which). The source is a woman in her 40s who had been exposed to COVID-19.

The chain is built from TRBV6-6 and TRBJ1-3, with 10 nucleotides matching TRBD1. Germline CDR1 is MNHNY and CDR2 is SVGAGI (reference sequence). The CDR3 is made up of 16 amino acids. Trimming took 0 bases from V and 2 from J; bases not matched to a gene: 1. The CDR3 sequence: CASSYSGQGAGNTIYF. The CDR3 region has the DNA TGTGCCAGCAGTTACTCCGGACAGGGGGCTGGAAACACCATATATTTT.

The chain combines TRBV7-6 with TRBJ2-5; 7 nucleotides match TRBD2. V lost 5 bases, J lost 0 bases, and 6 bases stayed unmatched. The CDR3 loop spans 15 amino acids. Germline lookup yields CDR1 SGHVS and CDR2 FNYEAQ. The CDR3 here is CASSPGRGYQETQYF. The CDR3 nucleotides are TGTGCCAGCAGCCCAGGGAGGGGTTACCAAGAGACCCAGTACTTC.

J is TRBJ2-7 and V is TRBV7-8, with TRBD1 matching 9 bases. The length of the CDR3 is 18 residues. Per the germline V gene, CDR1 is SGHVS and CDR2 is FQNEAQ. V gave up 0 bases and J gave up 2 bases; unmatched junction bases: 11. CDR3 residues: CASSLAKTGGATAYEQYF. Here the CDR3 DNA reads TGTGCCAGCAGCTTAGCGAAGACAGGGGGAGCCACCGCCTACGAGCAGTACTTC.

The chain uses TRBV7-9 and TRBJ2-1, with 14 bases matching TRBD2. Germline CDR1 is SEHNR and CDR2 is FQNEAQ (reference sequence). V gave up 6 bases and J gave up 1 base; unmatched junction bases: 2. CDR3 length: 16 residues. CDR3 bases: TGTGCCAGCAGTTGGACTAGCGGGGGGTCCTACAATGAGCAGTTCTTC. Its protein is CASSWTSGGSYNEQFF.

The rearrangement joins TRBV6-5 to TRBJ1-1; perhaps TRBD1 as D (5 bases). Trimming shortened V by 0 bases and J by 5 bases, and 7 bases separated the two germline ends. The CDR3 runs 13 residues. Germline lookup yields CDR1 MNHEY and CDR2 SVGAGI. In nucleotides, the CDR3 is TGTGCCAGCAGTTACTCGGGGACTACTGAAGCTTTCTTT. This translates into CASSYSGTTEAFF.

CDR3: CASSLESGNQPQHF. CDR3 DNA: TGTGCCAGCAGCTTAGAATCAGGGAATCAGCCCCAGCATTTT. V usage is TRBV7-8 and J usage is TRBJ1-5, with D tentatively TRBD1 (5 bases). Trimming took 1 base from V and 4 from J, leaving 8 bases between them. Germline V gene lookup returns CDR1 SGHVS and CDR2 FQNEAQ. The CDR3 length is 14 residues.

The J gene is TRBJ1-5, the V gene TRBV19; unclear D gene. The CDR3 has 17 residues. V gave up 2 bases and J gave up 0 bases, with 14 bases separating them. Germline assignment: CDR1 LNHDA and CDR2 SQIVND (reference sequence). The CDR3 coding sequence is TGTGCCAGTAGTATACAATCGGGTGGCGCTAGCAATCAGCCCCAGCATTTT. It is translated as CASSIQSGGASNQPQHF.

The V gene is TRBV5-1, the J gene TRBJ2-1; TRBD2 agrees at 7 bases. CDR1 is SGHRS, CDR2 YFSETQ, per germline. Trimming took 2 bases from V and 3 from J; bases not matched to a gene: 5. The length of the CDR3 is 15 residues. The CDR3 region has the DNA TGCGCCAGCAGCTTCCTAGCGGAGATCTACAATGAGCAGTTCTTC. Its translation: CASSFLAEIYNEQFF.

The DNA of the CDR3 is TGTGCCAGCAGCTTAACATCCGCCGGGCAGGGGGTCATGAACACTGAAGCTTTCTTT. Its protein product is CASSLTSAGQGVMNTEAFF. The V gene is TRBV11-2, the J gene TRBJ1-1; the match to TRBD1 covers 7 bases. The CDR3 loop spans 19 amino acids. The germline V gene has CDR1 SGHAT and CDR2 FQNNGV. V gave up 2 bases and J gave up 0 bases; unmatched junction bases: 15.

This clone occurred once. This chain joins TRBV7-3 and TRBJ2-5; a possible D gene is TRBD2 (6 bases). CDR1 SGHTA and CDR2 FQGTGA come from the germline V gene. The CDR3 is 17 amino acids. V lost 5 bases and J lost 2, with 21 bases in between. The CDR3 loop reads CASSRKPGVHIQETQYF. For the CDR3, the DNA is TGTGCCAGCAGCCGTAAGCCGGGGGTCCATATACAAGAGACCCAGTACTTC.

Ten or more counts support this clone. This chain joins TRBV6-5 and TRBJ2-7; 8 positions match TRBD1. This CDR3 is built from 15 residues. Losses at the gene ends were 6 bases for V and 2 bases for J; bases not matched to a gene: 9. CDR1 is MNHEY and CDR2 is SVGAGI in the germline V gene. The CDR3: CASRKGQVGTYEQYF. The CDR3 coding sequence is TGTGCCAGCAGAAAGGGACAGGTGGGGACCTACGAGCAGTACTTC.

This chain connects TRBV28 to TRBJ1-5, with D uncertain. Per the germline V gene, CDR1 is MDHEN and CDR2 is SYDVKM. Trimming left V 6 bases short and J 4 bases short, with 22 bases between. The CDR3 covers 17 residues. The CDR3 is CASRGEATHRGNQPQHF. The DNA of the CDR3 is TGTGCCAGCAGGGGCGAGGCAACTCACAGAGGGAATCAGCCCCAGCATTTT.

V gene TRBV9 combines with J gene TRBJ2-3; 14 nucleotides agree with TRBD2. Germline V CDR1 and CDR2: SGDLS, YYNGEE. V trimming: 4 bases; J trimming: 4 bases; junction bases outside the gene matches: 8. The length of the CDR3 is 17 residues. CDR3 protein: CASSTGLAGGRADTQYF. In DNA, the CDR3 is TGTGCCAGCAGCACCGGACTAGCGGGGGGCCGGGCAGATACGCAGTATTTT.